These T cell receptor beta chains were read from a single sample in a study of T-cell reconstitution after alpha-beta-depleted transplantation in children. TCRdb re-called the PCR reads through MiXCR, storing one row per CDR3 protein. Of 450,000 to 600,000 distinct CDR3 sequences in the sample, about 10% were seen once. The sample was PBMCs, taken before TCRalphabeta/CD19-depleted stem cell transplant. The receptors were gathered from a child aged 2 to 15 with inherited bone marrow failure, due to receive a stem cell transplant. Both conserved end residues are part of each CDR3. The D gene is left open where the match is weak. Not every row has a clone size; where given, it reads once, few, many or a size class.

d_gene: TRBD2; v_gene: TRBV19; abundance: few; j_gene: TRBJ2-1; CDR3aa: CASTQTSGMNEQFF; CDR3nt: TGTGCCAGTACCCAAACTAGCGGGATGAATGAGCAGTTCTTC
d_gene: NA; v_gene: TRBV30; abundance: many; j_gene: TRBJ1-1; CDR3aa: CAWRGWTEAFF; CDR3nt: TGTGCCTGGAGAGGGTGGACTGAAGCTTTCTTT
d_gene: NA; v_gene: TRBV20-1; abundance: many; j_gene: TRBJ2-1; CDR3aa: CSAQWGREQFF; CDR3nt: TGCAGTGCCCAGTGGGGGCGTGAGCAGTTCTTC
d_gene: NA; v_gene: TRBV7-2; abundance: many; j_gene: TRBJ2-1; CDR3aa: CASSPPGLEQFF; CDR3nt: TGTGCCAGCAGCCCGCCGGGACTTGAGCAGTTCTTC
d_gene: NA; v_gene: TRBV29-1; abundance: many; j_gene: TRBJ2-7; CDR3aa: CSAAGQGGTYEQYF; CDR3nt: TGCAGCGCCGCGGGCCAAGGGGGAACCTACGAGCAGTACTTC
d_gene: TRBD1; v_gene: TRBV20-1; abundance: few; j_gene: TRBJ1-5; CDR3aa: CSAAGQGETAQHF; CDR3nt: TGCAGTGCTGCGGGACAGGGGGAAACGGCCCAGCATTTT
d_gene: NA; v_gene: TRBV29-1; abundance: few; j_gene: TRBJ2-5; CDR3aa: CSVGVQGWYF; CDR3nt: TGCAGCGTTGGCGTCCAGGGGTGGTACTTC
d_gene: NA; v_gene: TRBV19; abundance: NA; j_gene: TRBJ2-2; CDR3aa: CASSISLIVGAGRDTGELFF; CDR3nt: TGTGCCAGTAGTATCAGCTTGATCGTTGGGGCAGGGAGAGACACCGGGGAGCTGTTTTTT
d_gene: NA; v_gene: TRBV23-1; abundance: many; j_gene: TRBJ2-7; CDR3aa: CASGPDSPYEQYF; CDR3nt: TGCGCCAGCGGACCCGACAGCCCCTACGAGCAGTACTTC
d_gene: NA; v_gene: TRBV20-1; abundance: many; j_gene: TRBJ2-1; CDR3aa: CSAIWGDNEQFF; CDR3nt: TGCAGTGCTATTTGGGGGGACAATGAGCAGTTCTTC
d_gene: NA; v_gene: TRBV6-5; abundance: NA; j_gene: TRBJ2-7; CDR3aa: CASSNTGEQYF; CDR3nt: TGTGCCAGCAGTAATACAGGCGAGCAGTACTTC
d_gene: NA; v_gene: TRBV6-5; abundance: many; j_gene: TRBJ2-5; CDR3aa: CASSYPQTAQFTQYF; CDR3nt: TGTGCCAGCAGTTATCCACAGACGGCACAGTTCACCCAGTACTTC
d_gene: NA; v_gene: TRBV28; abundance: once; j_gene: TRBJ1-2; CDR3aa: CASSFNPSYDHGYTF; CDR3nt: TGTGCCAGCAGTTTCAACCCAAGTTATGACCATGGCTACACCTTC
d_gene: TRBD2; v_gene: TRBV20-1; abundance: many; j_gene: TRBJ2-4; CDR3aa: CSVPDRVQLAGQNIQYF; CDR3nt: TGCAGTGTCCCGGACAGGGTCCAACTAGCGGGACAAAACATTCAGTACTTC
d_gene: TRBD1; v_gene: TRBV5-1; abundance: few; j_gene: TRBJ1-2; CDR3aa: CASSLEQGADYGYTF; CDR3nt: TGCGCCAGCAGCTTGGAACAGGGGGCGGACTATGGCTACACCTTC
d_gene: NA; v_gene: TRBV7-2; abundance: once; j_gene: TRBJ2-5; CDR3aa: CASSLASGVAETQYF; CDR3nt: TGTGCCAGCAGCTTAGCCTCGGGAGTCGCGGAGACCCAGTACTTC
d_gene: NA; v_gene: TRBV27; abundance: many; j_gene: TRBJ2-2; CDR3aa: CASSLSSLANTGELFF; CDR3nt: TGTGCCAGCAGTTTATCATCCCTAGCTAACACCGGGGAGCTGTTTTTT
d_gene: NA; v_gene: TRBV12-3/TRBV12-4; abundance: NA; j_gene: TRBJ1-5; CDR3aa: CASTTGGAGNQPQHF; CDR3nt: TGTGCCAGCACCACCGGGGGGGCAGGCAATCAGCCCCAGCATTTT
d_gene: NA; v_gene: TRBV6-5; abundance: many; j_gene: TRBJ2-1; CDR3aa: CASSYSSLYNEQFF; CDR3nt: TGTGCCAGCAGTTACTCGAGTCTGTACAATGAGCAGTTCTTC
d_gene: TRBD2; v_gene: TRBV27; abundance: NA; j_gene: TRBJ2-1; CDR3aa: CATNSGRGYNEQFF; CDR3nt: TGTGCCACGAATAGCGGGAGGGGGTACAATGAGCAGTTCTTC
d_gene: NA; v_gene: TRBV7-9; abundance: few; j_gene: TRBJ2-5; CDR3aa: CASGIPGLYGETQYF; CDR3nt: TGTGCCAGCGGGATCCCGGGACTGTATGGAGAGACCCAGTACTTC
d_gene: NA; v_gene: TRBV29-1; abundance: many; j_gene: TRBJ2-2; CDR3aa: CSGGTLAAGELFF; CDR3nt: TGCAGCGGTGGAACTCTAGCAGCCGGGGAGCTGTTTTTT